This T cell receptor (beta chain) is drawn from a study of patients and donors after allogeneic stem cell transplantation. This clonotype was found once. MiXCR was run by TCRdb on the RT-PCR reads, yielding one entry per CDR3 protein. The repertoire includes about 150,000 distinct CDR3 sequences, about 24% of them detected once, and approximately 26% sits in the top ten. The CDR3 loop spans 16 amino acids. The germline gives CDR1 SEHNR, CDR2 FQNEAQ (reference sequence). Trimming stripped 0 bases from V and 0 bases from J, with 9 bases between. The clonotype originates from a human donor who was either an allogeneic HSCT recipient or a stem cell or donor lymphocyte infusion donor (not recorded which). It is not recorded whose cells these are; they may come from a transplant donor. The chain couples TRBV7-9 to TRBJ2-4; D is undetermined. Sequences were obtained from blood, either unsorted or a sorted T cell fraction (not recorded which). CDR3 amino acids: CASSLARRLAKNIQYF. The CDR3 nucleotides are TGTGCCAGCAGCTTAGCACGGAGACTAGCCAAAAACATTCAGTACTTC.